These T cell receptor beta chains were read from a single sample in a study of shared clonotypes between healthy human individuals. TCRdb keeps only in-frame clones here, not all; method: immunoSEQ multiplex PCR. The table includes 1,400,000 or so clones, less than 99% detected once. What was sequenced was naive CD4+ T cells sorted from blood. These receptors originate from a man aged 25 to 45 in good health. CDR3s include the opening cysteine and the closing phenylalanine or tryptophan. The D gene is left open where the match is weak. The size of a clone is reported for some rows only, either as once, few or many, or as a class for expanded clones.

V: TRBV14; size: NA; J: TRBJ2-4; D: TRBD2; DNA: TGTGCCAGCAGCCAAGGGACTAGCGGGATAAACATTCAGTACTTC; CDR3: CASSQGTSGINIQYF
V: TRBV6-6; size: NA; J: TRBJ2-7; D: NA; DNA: TGTGCCAGCAGTTTTTTTCGGCTAGCGAGAGCCCACGAGCAGTACTTC; CDR3: CASSFFRLARAHEQYF
V: TRBV6-5; size: NA; J: TRBJ2-7; D: NA; DNA: TGTGCCAGCAGTTCCACTGGGGTTTATAAGCAGTACTTC; CDR3: CASSSTGVYKQYF
V: TRBV7-9; size: NA; J: TRBJ2-2; D: TRBD2; DNA: TGTGCCAGCAGAAGTACGGGGACTAGTCTGGGCACCGGGGAGCTGTTTTTT; CDR3: CASRSTGTSLGTGELFF
V: TRBV2; size: NA; J: TRBJ1-5; D: NA; DNA: TGTGCCAGCAGTGAAGGCAGGGCGGGTCAGCCCCAGCATTTT; CDR3: CASSEGRAGQPQHF
V: TRBV30; size: NA; J: TRBJ2-5; D: TRBD2; DNA: TGTGCCTTGTCAAGACTAGCGGGAGGAGAGACCCAGTACTTC; CDR3: CALSRLAGGETQYF
V: TRBV9; size: NA; J: TRBJ2-3; D: NA; DNA: TGTGCCAGCAGCGCTACGACAAAAAGCACAGATACGCAGTATTTT; CDR3: CASSATTKSTDTQYF
V: TRBV27; size: NA; J: TRBJ1-2; D: NA; DNA: TGTGCCAGCAGTTTGAGCGGGAACGGATATGGCTACACCTTC; CDR3: CASSLSGNGYGYTF
V: TRBV28; size: NA; J: TRBJ2-3; D: TRBD2; DNA: TGTGCCAGCATTAGCGGGATCGCAGATACGCAGTATTTT; CDR3: CASISGIADTQYF
V: TRBV7-9; size: NA; J: TRBJ2-5; D: NA; DNA: TGTGCCAGCAGCAACAGGGACCCCCAAGAGACCCAGTACTTC; CDR3: CASSNRDPQETQYF
V: TRBV5-5; size: NA; J: TRBJ2-1; D: NA; DNA: TGTGCCAGCAGCGCCGGCAACTACAATGAGCAGTTCTTC; CDR3: CASSAGNYNEQFF
V: TRBV11-2; size: NA; J: TRBJ2-7; D: TRBD2; DNA: TGTGCCAGCAGCTTAAAACCCTCCGGGACTACTAGATTTTACGAGCAGTACTTC; CDR3: CASSLKPSGTTRFYEQYF
V: TRBV18; size: once; J: TRBJ2-1; D: NA; DNA: TGTGCCAGCTCACGAGCGGCGGCGCCACGTGATGAGCAGTTCTTC; CDR3: CASSRAAAPRDEQFF
V: TRBV4-1; size: NA; J: TRBJ2-3; D: NA; DNA: TGCGCCAGCAGCCAAGCAGTTGATACGCAGTATTTT; CDR3: CASSQAVDTQYF
V: TRBV2; size: NA; J: TRBJ2-1; D: TRBD1; DNA: TGTGCCAGCAACAAAGACAGGGGGCCTTCTGATGAGCAGTTCTTC; CDR3: CASNKDRGPSDEQFF
V: TRBV7-3; size: NA; J: TRBJ2-1; D: NA; DNA: TGTGCCAGCAGCTCAACACGGAGCTCCTACAATGAGCAGTTCTTC; CDR3: CASSSTRSSYNEQFF
V: TRBV5-1; size: NA; J: TRBJ2-5; D: NA; DNA: TGCGCCAGCAGCTTGGCTATGGCCTGGGACACTCAAGAGACCCAGTACTTC; CDR3: CASSLAMAWDTQETQYF
V: TRBV9; size: NA; J: TRBJ2-2; D: NA; DNA: TGTGCCAGCAGCGTCGGGCGTCCTACCGGGGAGCTGTTTTTT; CDR3: CASSVGRPTGELFF
V: TRBV6-5; size: NA; J: TRBJ1-5; D: NA; DNA: TGTGCCAGCAGGGCGACAACCTATAGCAATCAGCCCCAGCATTTT; CDR3: CASRATTYSNQPQHF
V: TRBV5-4; size: NA; J: TRBJ2-2; D: TRBD2; DNA: TGTGCCAGCAGCTTAAGGTCTAGCGGGGCGAACACCGGGGAGCTGTTTTTT; CDR3: CASSLRSSGANTGELFF
V: TRBV11-2; size: NA; J: TRBJ2-3; D: NA; DNA: TGTGCCAGCAGCTCCTGGGGCCCCCCCCCAGATACGCAGTATTTT; CDR3: CASSSWGPPPDTQYF
V: TRBV5-1; size: NA; J: TRBJ2-6; D: NA; DNA: TGCGCCAGCAGCTTGGACGGGAGCTCTGGGGCCAACGTCCTGACTTTC; CDR3: CASSLDGSSGANVLTF
V: TRBV7-9; size: NA; J: TRBJ2-1; D: TRBD2; DNA: TGTGCCAGCAGCTTGCGGACTAGCGGGAACAATGAGCAGTTCTTC; CDR3: CASSLRTSGNNEQFF
V: TRBV19; size: NA; J: TRBJ2-7; D: TRBD2; DNA: TGTGCCAGTAGTATCGGACTAGCGGGAGTTAACGAGCAGTACTTC; CDR3: CASSIGLAGVNEQYF
V: TRBV29-1; size: NA; J: TRBJ2-5; D: TRBD2; DNA: TGCAGCGTAAAGACTAGCGGGAGAGAGACCCAGTACTTC; CDR3: CSVKTSGRETQYF
V: TRBV20-1; size: NA; J: TRBJ1-1; D: NA; DNA: TGCAGTGCTAAGTGGGGGACTGAAGCTTTCTTT; CDR3: CSAKWGTEAFF
V: TRBV18; size: NA; J: TRBJ2-1; D: NA; DNA: TGTGCCAGCTCACCACCAACTTCGGCAACCCCCACCTACAATGAGCAGTTCTTC; CDR3: CASSPPTSATPTYNEQFF
V: TRBV13; size: NA; J: TRBJ2-3; D: TRBD2; DNA: TGTGCCAGCAGCTTAGTCGCTAGCGGGAGTCATACGCAGTATTTT; CDR3: CASSLVASGSHTQYF
V: TRBV6-5; size: NA; J: TRBJ1-1; D: NA; DNA: TGTGCCAGCAGCCGTACAGGGAGGACTGAAGCTTTCTTT; CDR3: CASSRTGRTEAFF
V: TRBV7-2; size: NA; J: TRBJ2-1; D: NA; DNA: TGTGCCAGCAGCGAAACGACCGGGGCGATTAGCTCCTACAATGAGCAGTTCTTC; CDR3: CASSETTGAISSYNEQFF
V: TRBV28; size: NA; J: TRBJ2-1; D: TRBD1; DNA: TGTGCCATAATGTCGCCGGGACAGAGAAGCAATGAGCAGTTCTTC; CDR3: CAIMSPGQRSNEQFF
V: TRBV4-3; size: NA; J: TRBJ2-7; D: TRBD2; DNA: TGCGCCAGCAGCCAGACCACCGGGACTAGCGTCTACGAGCAGTACTTC; CDR3: CASSQTTGTSVYEQYF
V: TRBV5-1; size: NA; J: TRBJ1-3; D: NA; DNA: TGCGCCAGCAGCTTGGAAGGGATTCCGAGCTCTGGAAACACCATATATTTT; CDR3: CASSLEGIPSSGNTIYF